This T cell receptor (beta chain) was recorded in a study of blood T cell repertoires in COVID-19. Study-level background: Whether acute or convalescent, the COVID-19 samples came from the United States, Italy and Spain. PBMCs, B-cell-depleted T cells, or T cells provided the cDNA or gDNA that made up the material.

Under the authors' procedure: Counts of nucleated cells, estimated from reference gene primer amplification, were obtained. Generated by immunoSEQ multiplex PCR, the TCRdb table keeps only in-frame clones and is missing some. V and J calls and clone size come straight from that table; D and trimming were deduced from the DNA. The data contain around 260,000 clones, 88% of them seen just once; the ten biggest clones take up over 4%. This clone was counted once. Germline V gene data show CDR1 as SGHAT and CDR2 as FQNNGV. Trimming cost V 3 bases and J 4 bases; bases outside gene matches: 12. There are 18 residues in the CDR3.

The receptor was derived from a man aged 55 to 70 who had recovered from COVID-19. The chain combines TRBV11-2 with TRBJ1-3; 10 bases line up with TRBD1. Input material: peripheral blood. The CDR3 loop reads CASSLTGGAPLLGNTIYF. CDR3 bases: TGTGCCAGCAGCTTGACAGGGGGCGCCCCCTTATTAGGAAACACCATATATTTT.